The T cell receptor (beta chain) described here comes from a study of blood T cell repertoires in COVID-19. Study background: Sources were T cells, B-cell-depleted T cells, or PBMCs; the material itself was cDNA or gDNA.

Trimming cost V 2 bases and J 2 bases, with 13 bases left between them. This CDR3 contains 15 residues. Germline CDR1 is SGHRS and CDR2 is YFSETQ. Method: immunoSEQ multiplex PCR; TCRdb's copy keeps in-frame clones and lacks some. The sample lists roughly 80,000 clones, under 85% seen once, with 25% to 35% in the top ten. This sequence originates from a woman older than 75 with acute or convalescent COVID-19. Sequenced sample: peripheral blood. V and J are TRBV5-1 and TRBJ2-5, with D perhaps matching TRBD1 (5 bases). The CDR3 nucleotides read TGCGCCAGCAGCTTAACACCTGGACAACAAGAGACCCAGTACTTC. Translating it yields CASSLTPGQQETQYF.